The rows below give T cell receptor beta chains drawn from one sample of a study of OX40 agonist ivuxolimab in advanced cancers. TCRdb's copy holds only in-frame clones and misses some; the assay was immunoSEQ multiplex PCR. The sample lists approximately 66,000 clones; over 75% were seen once. This sample comprised CD4+ or CD8+ T cells sorted from blood, obtained in a trial of the OX40 agonist ivuxolimab. The receptors originated from an adult with an advanced solid tumor such as melanoma, head and neck, liver or kidney cancer. Both conserved end residues are part of each CDR3. A D gene is named only where the DNA matches it firmly. A clone size is listed for some rows: how often the clone was seen (once, few, many), or a class if it is expanded.

TRBJ1-2 | TRBV23-1 | - | few | CASSLPVGRGGYTF | TGCGCCAGCAGTCTCCCGGTGGGAAGGGGTGGCTACACCTTC
TRBJ1-5 | TRBV7-3 | - | - | CASSLTGGQPQHF | TGTGCCAGCAGCTTAACCGGGGGGCAGCCCCAGCATTTT
TRBJ1-2 | TRBV30 | - | - | CAWSVVTEGYTF | TGTGCCTGGAGTGTTGTCACGGAGGGCTACACCTTC
TRBJ2-7 | TRBV28 | TRBD2 | - | CASSLAGGFYEQYF | TGTGCCAGCAGTTTAGCGGGAGGATTCTACGAGCAGTACTTC
TRBJ2-1 | TRBV27 | TRBD1 | - | CASSLWQGEYNEQFF | TGTGCCAGCAGTTTATGGCAGGGGGAGTACAATGAGCAGTTCTTC
TRBJ2-1 | TRBV27 | TRBD2 | - | CASSTVGREGRAEQFF | TGTGCCAGCAGCACGGTCGGTCGGGAGGGCCGGGCTGAGCAGTTCTTC
TRBJ2-7 | TRBV7-9 | - | - | CASSPRGSYEQYF | TGTGCCAGCAGCCCTAGGGGCTCCTACGAGCAGTACTTC
TRBJ1-1 | TRBV30 | - | - | CAWSGLGWTEAFF | TGTGCCTGGAGCGGCCTTGGGTGGACTGAAGCTTTCTTT
TRBJ2-2 | TRBV27 | TRBD2 | - | CASSLPLGLAGYTGELFF | TGTGCCAGCAGTTTACCCCTCGGACTAGCGGGATATACCGGGGAGCTGTTTTTT
TRBJ1-5 | TRBV27 | - | - | CASSSRGGQPQHF | TGTGCCAGCAGTTCCAGGGGAGGTCAGCCCCAGCATTTT
TRBJ1-4 | TRBV5-6 | TRBD1 | - | CASSLTDRGNEKLFF | TGTGCCAGCAGCTTAACGGACAGGGGGAACGAAAAACTGTTTTTT
TRBJ2-5 | TRBV27 | - | - | CASSLFGAEEETQYF | TGTGCCAGCAGTTTATTCGGGGCTGAGGAAGAGACCCAGTACTTC